This T cell receptor beta chain was captured in a study of blood T cell repertoires in COVID-19. The wider study: COVID-19 samples collected from the United States, Italy and Spain covered acute and convalescent phases.

CDR1 is SNHLY, CDR2 FYNNEI, per germline. CDR3 length: 13 amino acids. The V gene lost 6 bases and the J gene lost 1 base, with 9 bases spanning the gap. How the authors handled the data: Amplifying reference gene primers gave estimates of nucleated cell counts. Profiled with immunoSEQ multiplex PCR; TCRdb holds only in-frame clones, not every one. V and J calls and clone size are given by that table; D and trimming were obtained from the DNA. The profile covers 90,000 to 150,000 clones, with more than 75% appearing a single time and 3.9% taken by the ten largest. The sequencing input was peripheral blood. The TCR sequence derives from a man aged 60 to 69 with acute or convalescent COVID-19. The chain uses TRBV2 and TRBJ1-1; D unclear. The chain's CDR3 is CASRGARNTEAFF. CDR3 DNA: TGTGCCAGCAGGGGCGCACGGAACACTGAAGCTTTCTTT.